This T cell receptor beta chain was captured by sequencing in a study of blood T cell repertoires in COVID-19. Residents of 24 US areas, aged about 18 to 95 years, made up the participants. V lost 2 bases, J lost 8 bases, and 18 bases lay in between. The CDR3 has 15 residues. The germline V gene has CDR1 SNHLY and CDR2 FYNNEI. Produced via immunoSEQ multiplex PCR; TCRdb's table is partial and in-frame only. Of about 350,000 clones in the sample, 70% to 90% were seen once. The source of this sequence is a woman aged 25 to 39 who had recovered from COVID-19. The V call is TRBV2, the J call TRBJ1-2; perhaps TRBD1 as D (5 bases). The specimen sequenced was PBMCs or T cells enriched from blood (not recorded which). CDR3 nucleotide sequence: TGTGCCAGCAGTGAAAAGGGGCCCCGGACGCTCGGCTACACCTTC. Translated, it gives CASSEKGPRTLGYTF.